The rows below give T cell receptor beta chains drawn from one sample of a study of cytomegalovirus exposure and HLA in healthy donors. Repertoires were generated with immunoSEQ multiplex PCR, while TCRdb's copy carries only in-frame clones and drops some. The sample has under 150,000 clones; approximately 90% are singletons. The sequenced sample was PBMCs. The receptors come from a woman aged 30 to 39 in good health and CMV-seronegative. Both conserved end residues are part of each CDR3. A D gene is named only where the DNA matches it firmly. Part of the rows lack a size; the others show once, few, many or a class for expanded clones.

TRBV18	TRBD1	TRBJ1-5	.	CASSLLPQAGQGQPQHF	TGTGCCAGCTCACTCCTACCCCAAGCGGGACAGGGACAGCCCCAGCATTTT
TRBV28	TRBD1	TRBJ1-6	.	CASSLADRGSSYNSPLHF	TGTGCCAGCAGTTTAGCGGACAGGGGGAGCTCCTATAATTCACCCCTCCACTTT
TRBV5-1	TRBD2	TRBJ2-5	.	CASSLRPSGTQETQYF	TGCGCCAGCAGCTTGCGCCCTAGCGGGACCCAAGAGACCCAGTACTTC
TRBV5-8	TRBD1	TRBJ1-2	few	CASSSRDRSNYGYTF	TGTGCCAGCAGCTCGAGGGACAGATCTAACTATGGCTACACCTTC
TRBV7-2	.	TRBJ2-5	.	CASSSRYPWTSQETQYF	TGTGCCAGCAGCTCCCGCTATCCTTGGACAAGCCAAGAGACCCAGTACTTC
TRBV19	TRBD1	TRBJ2-1	.	CASQRSRDRAYNEQFF	TGTGCCAGTCAACGCTCCCGGGACAGGGCTTACAATGAGCAGTTCTTC
TRBV7-3	TRBD2	TRBJ2-1	few	CASSLTSGMGNEQFF	TGTGCCAGCAGCCTGACTAGCGGGATGGGAAATGAGCAGTTCTTC
TRBV6-5	.	TRBJ1-2	.	CASSYFGRGYGYTF	TGTGCCAGCAGTTACTTTGGAAGGGGTTATGGCTACACCTTC
TRBV5-6	.	TRBJ1-1	few	CASSLTGSEAFF	TGTGCCAGCAGCTTGACGGGGTCAGAAGCTTTCTTT
TRBV29-1	.	TRBJ2-7	.	CSVARTATPNILLESSYEQYF	TGCAGCGTTGCGAGGACTGCAACCCCAAACATTTTACTAGAGAGCTCCTACGAGCAGTACTTC
TRBV28	.	TRBJ2-3	.	CASSSSSSTDTQYF	TGTGCCAGCAGTAGCTCCTCTAGCACAGATACGCAGTATTTT
TRBV13	.	TRBJ1-1	few	CASSGRMNTEAFF	TGTGCCAGCAGCGGCAGAATGAACACTGAAGCTTTCTTT
TRBV7-8	TRBD2	TRBJ2-1	.	CASSPRREGRYNEQFF	TGTGCCAGCAGCCCTAGGCGGGAGGGCCGGTACAATGAGCAGTTCTTC
TRBV5-1	.	TRBJ1-2	.	CASSRLGQDDYGYTF	TGCGCCAGCAGTCGTTTAGGACAAGACGATTATGGCTACACCTTC
TRBV7-2	.	TRBJ2-1	.	CASSLAGGTYNEQFF	TGTGCCAGCAGCTTAGCGGGAGGCACCTACAATGAGCAGTTCTTC
TRBV4-3	TRBD2	TRBJ2-2	.	CASSQQTSGSNTGELFF	TGCGCCAGCAGCCAGCAGACTAGCGGGTCAAACACCGGGGAGCTGTTTTTT
TRBV18	.	TRBJ1-4	.	CASSPRTLTNEKLFF	TGTGCCAGCTCACCAAGGACATTGACTAATGAAAAACTGTTTTTT
TRBV29-1	.	TRBJ2-5	.	CSVALGSMETQYF	TGCAGCGTTGCACTGGGTAGCATGGAGACCCAGTACTTC
TRBV5-1	.	TRBJ2-1	once	CASSLRQALTSNEQFF	TGCGCCAGCAGCTTGAGACAGGCTTTGACGTCCAATGAGCAGTTCTTC
TRBV2	TRBD1	TRBJ1-6	few	CASSELGGQVNSPLHF	TGTGCCAGCAGTGAACTCGGGGGACAGGTTAATTCACCCCTCCACTTT
TRBV6-6	TRBD1	TRBJ1-2	.	CASRSPGQGANYGYTF	TGTGCCAGCAGGTCCCCGGGACAGGGGGCGAACTATGGCTACACCTTC
TRBV5-4	TRBD2	TRBJ2-3	.	CASSPRGGEVADTQYF	TGTGCCAGCAGCCCCCGGGGGGGAGAGGTGGCAGATACGCAGTATTTT
TRBV6-5	.	TRBJ2-1	.	CASSLGVWGEQFF	TGTGCCAGCAGTTTAGGGGTCTGGGGTGAGCAGTTCTTC
TRBV7-2	.	TRBJ1-1	.	CASSFDSSPEAFF	TGTGCCAGCAGCTTCGATAGTTCGCCTGAAGCTTTCTTT
TRBV2	TRBD2	TRBJ2-1	.	CASRYTSGGEWFF	TGTGCCAGCAGGTATACTAGCGGGGGGGAATGGTTCTTC
TRBV5-4	TRBD1	TRBJ2-7	few	CASSMGQGTLEQYF	TGTGCCAGCAGCATGGGACAGGGGACCCTCGAGCAGTACTTC
TRBV28	.	TRBJ2-4	.	CASSLAEKSLAKNIQYF	TGTGCCAGCAGTTTAGCCGAGAAATCCCTAGCCAAAAACATTCAGTACTTC
TRBV27	.	TRBJ1-4	.	CASSWTVNEKLFF	TGTGCCAGCAGTTGGACAGTAAATGAAAAACTGTTTTTT
TRBV28	.	TRBJ1-5	.	CASSSKGVRDSNQPQHF	TGTGCCAGCAGCTCAAAAGGGGTCAGGGATAGCAATCAGCCCCAGCATTTT
TRBV27	TRBD1	TRBJ1-2	.	CASSRRTGALQSGYTF	TGTGCCAGCAGTCGACGGACAGGGGCCCTTCAAAGTGGCTACACCTTC
TRBV28	TRBD1	TRBJ1-3	.	CASRSGGGSGNTIYF	TGTGCCAGCAGATCAGGGGGTGGCTCTGGAAACACCATATATTTT
TRBV28	.	TRBJ1-6	.	CASSLLGGNSPLHF	TGTGCCAGCAGTCTCCTTGGGGGGAATTCACCCCTCCACTTT
TRBV7-9	.	TRBJ2-2	.	CASSRQKGREVVGELFF	TGTGCCAGCAGCCGACAAAAGGGGCGCGAGGTCGTCGGGGAGCTGTTTTTT
TRBV7-6	.	TRBJ1-2	.	CASSLNSAGGSSGYTF	TGTGCCAGCAGCTTAAATTCGGCGGGGGGGAGCTCTGGCTACACCTTC
TRBV5-1	TRBD1	TRBJ2-1	.	CASSPGDRDYNEQFF	TGCGCCAGCAGCCCCGGGGACAGGGACTACAATGAGCAGTTCTTC
TRBV28	TRBD1	TRBJ1-4	.	CASSTPTGGANEKLFF	TGTGCCAGCAGTACACCGACAGGGGGAGCTAATGAAAAACTGTTTTTT
TRBV7-3	TRBD2	TRBJ2-1	.	CASSLGTGGAPYNEQFF	TGTGCCAGCAGCTTAGGTACCGGGGGGGCCCCCTACAATGAGCAGTTCTTC
TRBV15	.	TRBJ2-5	.	CATSRPRTAQETQYF	TGTGCCACCAGCAGACCGAGGACAGCTCAAGAGACCCAGTACTTC
TRBV7-3	TRBD1	TRBJ2-7	.	CASSLILGTGGRKRLDYYEQYF	TGTGCCAGCAGCTTAATATTGGGGACAGGGGGCCGTAAGAGATTAGACTACTACGAGCAGTACTTC
TRBV7-8	.	TRBJ1-4	.	CASRPVLGANEKLFF	TGTGCCAGCCGCCCCGTCCTCGGGGCTAATGAAAAACTGTTTTTT